This T cell receptor beta chain originates from a study of T cells in Graves' hyperthyroidism and ophthalmopathy (dated by TCRdb to about 2019). For context, the study as a whole: Peripheral blood was collected at initial diagnosis, before any treatment. To identify TCR V-J signatures that set the groups apart, the researchers used a discovery cohort of roughly 100 patients, made up of 40 to 45 with Graves' ophthalmopathy and some 55 with stable Graves' hyperthyroidism. An independent validation cohort of under 20 hyperthyroidism patients and approximately 17 patients who later progressed to ophthalmopathy tested prospective prediction of ophthalmopathy. The 75 to 100 discovery patients were divided at random into training and test sets in a 7:3 ratio. Thyroid tissue and blood T-cell repertoires from more than five Graves' hyperthyroidism patients were also compared in the study. After blood sampling, hyperthyroidism patients were treated with methimazole at a starting dose of 30 mg daily, and ophthalmopathy patients were treated with high-dose intravenous methylprednisolone. TCR Vbeta CDR3 sequencing of roughly 140 peripheral blood samples (roughly 43 ophthalmopathy, 75 hyperthyroidism and approximately 17 progressor patients) is reported in the paper. Results the study describes overall, beyond this receptor: No statistical method was used to set the sample size in advance, and investigators knew the group allocation. In validation, progression to ophthalmopathy was predicted by the model with around 70% sensitivity and about 72% specificity, a median of roughly 6.4 months before onset. A model built on a 13 V-J signature distinguished ophthalmopathy from stable hyperthyroidism, reaching over 85% sensitivity and approximately 83% specificity in cross-validation and 80%/75% in testing. Blood samples also contained most of the expanded thyroid clonotypes (frequency above 0.001), which suggests that blood repertoires may reflect thyroid immune responses.

Details on this clonotype: No cognate antigen has been identified for it. No per-base quality is available; no much larger clone lies one base away.

Stable Graves' hyperthyroidism was defined as no progression to ophthalmopathy during 18 months of follow-up. Hyperthyroidism patients were newly diagnosed, had a disease duration of under 2 months, and were aged 18 to 65 years. The study excluded patients with uncontrolled infections, other autoimmune diseases, pregnancy or lactation. Diagnoses were based on clinical symptoms, serum thyroxine and TRAb, thyroid ultrasound and orbital computed tomography. PBMCs were isolated from about 10 ml of fresh peripheral blood by Ficoll-Paque density gradient centrifugation. Total RNA was extracted with Trizol reagent, and quality was checked on an Agilent 2100 Bioanalyzer. TCR beta CDR3 regions were amplified from RNA transcripts. The first round of RT-PCR for the TCR CDR3 was performed with the HTBI primer set and the Qiagen OneStep RT-PCR kit. A second multiplex PCR round built the libraries, followed by size selection and purification. Sequencing of the libraries was done on an Illumina HiSeq2000 using paired-end 100 bp reads. Regarding the original processing steps: SOAPnuke was used to process the raw data, with reads discarded if the reads contained adapters or uncalled bases, had a mean Phred below 15, or lacked an exact constant-primer or identifier match. High-quality paired reads were merged using COPE v1.2.5, and each unique nucleotide sequence was defined as a clonotype. MiTCR v1.1 was used to align clonotypes to the IMGT TRBV, TRBD and TRBJ reference segments. Only V-J combinations with frequency above 0.0001, covering 99.2% of repertoires, were analysed. The TCS score was defined as F50 (clonal expansion) divided by E x V (chaos), with BLOSUM62-based TCRdist calculated between CDR3 peptides within each V-J. Welch's t-statistics and random forest reduced around 520 V-J features to 13, which were used in a naive Bayes classifier (R e1071). In TCRdb, the public reads were trimmed at Q25 with fastp and aligned with MiXCR, with productive beta chains retained. Entries that share a CDR3 protein sequence are merged under the most common genes and DNA. TCRdb, not the authors, supplied the V and J calls. This sample is represented by about 340,000 distinct CDR3 sequences; approximately 18% of them were singletons. The ten largest account for approximately 49% of the sample.

The junction shows trimming of 5 bases on V and 4 bases on J, plus 11 bases between the germline ends. There are 13 amino acids in the CDR3, from cysteine to phenylalanine inclusive. CDR3 DNA is the only sequence kept; it has 39 bases, read in frame from the first base. From the germline V gene (reference sequence), CDR1 is MNHEY and CDR2 is SMNVEV. The sequenced material came from blood. The receptor's source is a woman aged 45-65 years with Graves' hyperthyroidism. This chain is built from TRBV27 and TRBJ1-2, and the D gene may be TRBD1, 6 bases matching. The CDR3 in this case is CASSHGQSYGYTF. The DNA is TGTGCCAGCAGTCACGGACAGTCCTATGGCTACACCTTC.